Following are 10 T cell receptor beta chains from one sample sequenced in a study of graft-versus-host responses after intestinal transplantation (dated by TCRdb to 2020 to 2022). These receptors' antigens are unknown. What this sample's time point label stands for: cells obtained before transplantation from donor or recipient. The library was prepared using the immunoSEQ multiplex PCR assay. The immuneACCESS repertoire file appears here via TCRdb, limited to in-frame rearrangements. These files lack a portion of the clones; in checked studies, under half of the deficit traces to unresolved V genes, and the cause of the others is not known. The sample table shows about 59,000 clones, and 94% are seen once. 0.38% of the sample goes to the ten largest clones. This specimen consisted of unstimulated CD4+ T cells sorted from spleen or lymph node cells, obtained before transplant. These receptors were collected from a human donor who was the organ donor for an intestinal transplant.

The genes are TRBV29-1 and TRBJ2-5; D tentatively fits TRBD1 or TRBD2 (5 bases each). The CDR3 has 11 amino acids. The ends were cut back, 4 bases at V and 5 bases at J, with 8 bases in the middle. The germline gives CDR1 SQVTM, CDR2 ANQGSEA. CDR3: CSVAWGETQYF. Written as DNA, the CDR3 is TGCAGCGTTGCGTGGGGGGAGACCCAGTACTTC.

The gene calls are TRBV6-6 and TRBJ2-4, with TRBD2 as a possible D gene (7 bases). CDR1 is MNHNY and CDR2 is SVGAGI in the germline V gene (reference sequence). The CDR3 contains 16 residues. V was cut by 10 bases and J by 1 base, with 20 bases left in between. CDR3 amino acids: CATQTRGREAKNIQYF. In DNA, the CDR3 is TGTGCCACCCAAACTAGGGGGAGGGAGGCCAAAAACATTCAGTACTTC.

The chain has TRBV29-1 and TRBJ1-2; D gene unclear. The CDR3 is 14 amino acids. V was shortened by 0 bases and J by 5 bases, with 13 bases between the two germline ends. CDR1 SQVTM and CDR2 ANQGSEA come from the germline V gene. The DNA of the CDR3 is TGCAGCGTTGAAGAGGCCAGAGAGTATTATGGCTACACCTTC. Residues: CSVEEAREYYGYTF.

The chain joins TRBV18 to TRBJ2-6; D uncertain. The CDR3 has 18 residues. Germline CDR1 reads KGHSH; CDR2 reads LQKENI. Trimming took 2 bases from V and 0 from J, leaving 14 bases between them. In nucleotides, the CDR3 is TGTGCCAGCTCACCAGACCCAAGGTCTCTCTCTGGGGCCAACGTCCTGACTTTC. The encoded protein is CASSPDPRSLSGANVLTF. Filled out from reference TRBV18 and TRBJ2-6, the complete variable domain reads NAGVMQNPRHLVRRRGQEARLRCSPMKGHSHVYWYRQLPEEGLKFMVYLQKENIIDESGMPKERFSAEFPKEGPSILRIQQVVRGDSAAYFCASSPDPRSLSGANVLTFGAGSRLTVL.

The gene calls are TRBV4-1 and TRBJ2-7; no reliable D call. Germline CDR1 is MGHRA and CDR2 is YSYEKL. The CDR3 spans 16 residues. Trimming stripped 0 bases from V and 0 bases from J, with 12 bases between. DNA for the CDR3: TGCGCCAGCAGCCAAGATTCACCGGGCAGCTCCTACGAGCAGTACTTC. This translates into CASSQDSPGSSYEQYF.

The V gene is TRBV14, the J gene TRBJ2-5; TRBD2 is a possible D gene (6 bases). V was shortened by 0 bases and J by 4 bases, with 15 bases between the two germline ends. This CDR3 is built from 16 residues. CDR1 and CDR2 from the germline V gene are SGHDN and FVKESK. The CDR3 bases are TGTGCCAGCAGCCAAGATCGGGCGGGGAGAAGAGAGACCCAGTACTTC. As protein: CASSQDRAGRRETQYF.

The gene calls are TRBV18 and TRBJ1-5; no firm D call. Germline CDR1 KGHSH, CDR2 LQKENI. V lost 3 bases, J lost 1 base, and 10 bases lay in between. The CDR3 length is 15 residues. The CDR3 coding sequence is TGTGCCAGCTCACCCCCCGGGAAGAGCAATCAGCCCCAGCATTTT. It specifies CASSPPGKSNQPQHF.

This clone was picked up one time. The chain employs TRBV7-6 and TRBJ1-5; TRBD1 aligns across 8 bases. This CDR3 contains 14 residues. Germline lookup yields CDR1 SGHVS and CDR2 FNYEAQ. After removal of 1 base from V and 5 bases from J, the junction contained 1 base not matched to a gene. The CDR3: CASSLGQGYQPQHF. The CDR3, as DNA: TGTGCCAGCAGCTTAGGACAGGGGTATCAGCCCCAGCATTTT.

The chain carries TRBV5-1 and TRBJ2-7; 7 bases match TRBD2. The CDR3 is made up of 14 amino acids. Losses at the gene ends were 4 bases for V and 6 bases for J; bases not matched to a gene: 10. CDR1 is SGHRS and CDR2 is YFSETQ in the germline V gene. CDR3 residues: CASSPIAGPGEQYF. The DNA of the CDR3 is TGCGCCAGCAGCCCCATAGCGGGTCCTGGCGAGCAGTACTTC.

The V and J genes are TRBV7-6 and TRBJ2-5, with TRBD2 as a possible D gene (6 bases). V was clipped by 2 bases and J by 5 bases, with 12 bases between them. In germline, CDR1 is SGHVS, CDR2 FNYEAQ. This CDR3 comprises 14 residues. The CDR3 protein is CASSLYGRGETQYF. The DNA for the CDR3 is TGTGCCAGCAGCTTATACGGGAGAGGGGAGACCCAGTACTTC.